The rows below give T cell receptor beta chains drawn from one sample of a study of cytomegalovirus exposure and HLA in healthy donors. Sequencing used immunoSEQ multiplex PCR; TCRdb keeps in-frame clones, though not all of them. Counted here are some 200,000 clones, roughly four fifths occurring once; the ten biggest clones make up 0.7% to 0.95%. The sample consisted of PBMCs. Receptors originate from a woman between 18 and 30 years old in good health and CMV-seronegative. The CDR3 runs from the conserved cysteine through the conserved F or W. The D gene is left open where the match is weak. Size values are once, few and many counts, or a class for expanded clones, and some rows have none.

TGTGCCAGCAGTGAAGTTGGGACAGACTACGAGCAGTACTTC | CASSEVGTDYEQYF | TRBJ2-7 | few | TRBV6-1 | TRBD1
TGTGCCGTTCGGGACAGGGACAAAGGCTACACCTTC | CAVRDRDKGYTF | TRBJ1-2 | - | TRBV6-1 | TRBD1
TGTGCCAGCAGCGACTATACCCCAGCCTACGAGCAGTACTTC | CASSDYTPAYEQYF | TRBJ2-7 | - | TRBV7-9 | -
TGTGCCAGCAGTTTATTCTCCCCTGCGGGAGGGCCGGCAGATACGCAGTATTTT | CASSLFSPAGGPADTQYF | TRBJ2-3 | - | TRBV28 | TRBD2
TGTGCCAGCAGCCTAGGAGGCAGAACCTACGAGCAGTACTTC | CASSLGGRTYEQYF | TRBJ2-7 | - | TRBV14 | -
TGTGCCAGCAGTTACTCGATTCGGGAAAAAAAACTGTTTTTT | CASSYSIREKKLFF | TRBJ1-4 | few | TRBV6-5 | -
TGTGCCACCAGCAGAGAAGCAGGGATATATGGCTACACCTTC | CATSREAGIYGYTF | TRBJ1-2 | - | TRBV15 | -
TGTGCCAGCAGCCAAGATACTTTGGGACAGGGAAGTGCGAACACTGAAGCTTTCTTT | CASSQDTLGQGSANTEAFF | TRBJ1-1 | - | TRBV14 | TRBD1
TGTGCCAGCACCCTGGACAGGGTTGAAGCTTTCTTT | CASTLDRVEAFF | TRBJ1-1 | once | TRBV28 | TRBD1
TGCGCCAGCAGCTCGGGGATCTCGGGGAACACTGAAGCTTTCTTT | CASSSGISGNTEAFF | TRBJ1-1 | - | TRBV5-1 | -
TGTGCCAGCAGTGAAGGGCAGGGGCTCTTTTTT | CASSEGQGLFF | TRBJ1-4 | - | TRBV2 | -
TGTGCCAGCAGCACTTTTAGCGGGAGGCTTGCCGGGGGACACGAGCAGTACTTC | CASSTFSGRLAGGHEQYF | TRBJ2-7 | - | TRBV28 | TRBD2
TGTGCCAGCAGGGACAGCTCTGGAAACACCATATATTTT | CASRDSSGNTIYF | TRBJ1-3 | - | TRBV6-1 | -
TGTGCCAGCAGTTTTAGCGGCGGGGGGTCCCTAGAGACCCAGTACTTC | CASSFSGGGSLETQYF | TRBJ2-5 | - | TRBV27 | TRBD2
TGTGCCAGCTCACCAGAACAGGGAAATGGCTACACCTTC | CASSPEQGNGYTF | TRBJ1-2 | - | TRBV18 | -
TGTGCCGCGAGAAAGGGGGCCTCTGGAAACACCATATATTTT | CAARKGASGNTIYF | TRBJ1-3 | - | TRBV7-2 | TRBD1
TGTGCCAGCAGTGGACGGGACAGGGGGCTCGACGAGCAGTACTTC | CASSGRDRGLDEQYF | TRBJ2-7 | few | TRBV6-1 | TRBD1
TGTGCCAGCAGCGCTTCCAGGGCGGGGGGGCGACCAGATACGCAGTATTTT | CASSASRAGGRPDTQYF | TRBJ2-3 | once | TRBV16 | TRBD2
TGCAGCGTTGAACAGATGAACACTGAAGCTTTCTTT | CSVEQMNTEAFF | TRBJ1-1 | - | TRBV29-1 | -
TGCAGCATGACAGGGGGCGTGGAGCAGTTCTTC | CSMTGGVEQFF | TRBJ2-1 | - | TRBV29-1 | TRBD1
TGTGCAGGTGGGCAGGGGGCCTACAATGAGCAGTTCTTC | CAGGQGAYNEQFF | TRBJ2-1 | - | TRBV5-8 | TRBD1
TGTGCCAGCAGTGGAGGAATTAATCAGCCCCAGCATTTT | CASSGGINQPQHF | TRBJ1-5 | - | TRBV6-1 | -
TGCGCCAGCAGCCCCGGTCCGGGACAGGTCAGCTATGGCTACACCTTC | CASSPGPGQVSYGYTF | TRBJ1-2 | - | TRBV5-1 | TRBD1
TGTGCCAGTAGTATGGCAGCCAGGGGCCTTTCCTACAATGAGCAGTTCTTC | CASSMAARGLSYNEQFF | TRBJ2-1 | - | TRBV19 | -
TGTGCCTGGAGTTCTTCCGGACAGCCAGTCACAGATACGCAGTATTTT | CAWSSSGQPVTDTQYF | TRBJ2-3 | - | TRBV30 | -
TGCGCCAGCAGCTCTCGACAGACAGTCCCCGCACGGAATGAGCAGTTCTTC | CASSSRQTVPARNEQFF | TRBJ2-1 | - | TRBV5-1 | -
TGTGCCAGCATGGGAGGCTACTCCTACAATGAGCAGTTCTTC | CASMGGYSYNEQFF | TRBJ2-1 | once | TRBV27 | -
TGCGCCAGCAGCTTGACACCTTCACCGGGACAGACTAATGAAAAACTGTTTTTT | CASSLTPSPGQTNEKLFF | TRBJ1-4 | once | TRBV5-1 | TRBD1
TGTGCCAGCAGTTATGGTCCCGGCGGGAGTGCAGACGAGCAGTACTTC | CASSYGPGGSADEQYF | TRBJ2-7 | few | TRBV6-5 | TRBD2
TGTGCCACCCTCCCCGGGGGACTGGACTACGAGCAGTACTTC | CATLPGGLDYEQYF | TRBJ2-7 | - | TRBV11-2 | -
TGCGCCAGCAGCCAAGAGGGGCGGGGAGGTCGGTCTCTAGACGAGCAGTACTTC | CASSQEGRGGRSLDEQYF | TRBJ2-7 | - | TRBV4-1 | -
TGTGCCAGCAGTTACGTCGGGGGGGTCTACGAGCAGTACTTC | CASSYVGGVYEQYF | TRBJ2-7 | - | TRBV5-4 | TRBD2
TGTGCCAGCAGCTCGCCAGGACAGGCGCCCAATGAAAAACTGTTTTTT | CASSSPGQAPNEKLFF | TRBJ1-4 | - | TRBV11-2 | TRBD1
TGTGCCAGCAGCTTAGGGACTAGCCGAGGAGAGACCCAGTACTTC | CASSLGTSRGETQYF | TRBJ2-5 | few | TRBV7-2 | TRBD2
TGTGCCAGCAGCTTAGAAACAGGGGGTTTAACTGGCTACACCTTC | CASSLETGGLTGYTF | TRBJ1-2 | once | TRBV5-4 | TRBD1
TGTGCCAGCAGCATCGCCACGGGACTCGACTACGAGCAGTACTTC | CASSIATGLDYEQYF | TRBJ2-7 | - | TRBV7-2 | -
TGTGCCAGCAGCAAGTTGACTAGCGGGAGTTACGAGCAGTACTTC | CASSKLTSGSYEQYF | TRBJ2-7 | - | TRBV5-6 | TRBD2
TGTGCCAGTAGTTCCGGGACTAGCGGGAGCCCTCCGGGCGAGCAGTACTTC | CASSSGTSGSPPGEQYF | TRBJ2-7 | - | TRBV19 | TRBD2
TGTGCCAGTAGTCTCGGGGGGGCCTCCTACGAGCAGTACTTC | CASSLGGASYEQYF | TRBJ2-7 | - | TRBV19 | TRBD2